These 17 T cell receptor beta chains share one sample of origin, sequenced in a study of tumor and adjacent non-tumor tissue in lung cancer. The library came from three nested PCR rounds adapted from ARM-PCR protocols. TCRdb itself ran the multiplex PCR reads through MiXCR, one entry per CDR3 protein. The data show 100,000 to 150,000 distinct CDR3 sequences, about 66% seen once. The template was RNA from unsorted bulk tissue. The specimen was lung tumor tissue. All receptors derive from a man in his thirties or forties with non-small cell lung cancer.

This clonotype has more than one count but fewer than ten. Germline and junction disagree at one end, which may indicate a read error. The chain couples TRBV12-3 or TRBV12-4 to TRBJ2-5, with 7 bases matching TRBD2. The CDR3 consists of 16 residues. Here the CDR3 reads CVSSFGGGALQETQYF. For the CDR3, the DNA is TGTGTCAGCAGTTTCGGCGGGGGAGCACTTCAAGAGACCCAGTACTTC.

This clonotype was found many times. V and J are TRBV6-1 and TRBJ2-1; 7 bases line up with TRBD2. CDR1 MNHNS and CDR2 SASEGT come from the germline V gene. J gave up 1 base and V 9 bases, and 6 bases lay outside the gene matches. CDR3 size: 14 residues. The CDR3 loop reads CASKRDGSYNEQFF. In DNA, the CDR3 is TGTGCCAGTAAGCGGGATGGGTCCTACAATGAGCAGTTCTTC.

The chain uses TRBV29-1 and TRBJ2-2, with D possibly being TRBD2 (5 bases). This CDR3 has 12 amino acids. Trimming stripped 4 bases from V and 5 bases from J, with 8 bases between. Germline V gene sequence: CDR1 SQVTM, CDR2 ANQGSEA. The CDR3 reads CSVVRTTGELFF. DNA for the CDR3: TGCAGCGTTGTCAGGACTACCGGGGAGCTGTTTTTT.

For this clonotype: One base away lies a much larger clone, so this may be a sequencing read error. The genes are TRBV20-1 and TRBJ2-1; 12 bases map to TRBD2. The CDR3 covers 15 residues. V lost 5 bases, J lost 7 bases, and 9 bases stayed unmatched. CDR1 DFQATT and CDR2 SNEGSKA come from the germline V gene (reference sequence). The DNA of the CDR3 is TGCAGTGCTGGGGCTAGCGGGAGGGGTTTGAATGAGCAGTTCTTC. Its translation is CSAGASGRGLNEQFF.

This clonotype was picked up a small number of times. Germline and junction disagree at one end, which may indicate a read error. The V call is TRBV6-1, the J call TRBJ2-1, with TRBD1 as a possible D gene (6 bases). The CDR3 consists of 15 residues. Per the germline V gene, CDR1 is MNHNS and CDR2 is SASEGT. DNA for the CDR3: TGTGCTAGCAGAGAAAGAGCGGACAGCTACAATGAGCAGTTCTTC. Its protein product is CASRERADSYNEQFF.

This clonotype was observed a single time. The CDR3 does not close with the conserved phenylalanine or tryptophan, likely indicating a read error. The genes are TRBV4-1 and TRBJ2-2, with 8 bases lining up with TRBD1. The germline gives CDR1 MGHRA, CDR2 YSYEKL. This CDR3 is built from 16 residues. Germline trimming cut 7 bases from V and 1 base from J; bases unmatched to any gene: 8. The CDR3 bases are TGCGCCAGCAACCAGCCCGGGACAGGGAACACCGGGGAGCTGTTTTCT. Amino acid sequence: CASNQPGTGNTGELFS.

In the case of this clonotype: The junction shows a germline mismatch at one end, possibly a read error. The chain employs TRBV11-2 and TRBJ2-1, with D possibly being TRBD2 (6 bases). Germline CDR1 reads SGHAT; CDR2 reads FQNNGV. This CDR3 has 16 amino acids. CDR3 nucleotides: TGTGACTGCAGCTTATGTGCTAGCGCGTCCTACAGTGAGCAGTTCTTC. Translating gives CDCSLCASASYSEQFF.

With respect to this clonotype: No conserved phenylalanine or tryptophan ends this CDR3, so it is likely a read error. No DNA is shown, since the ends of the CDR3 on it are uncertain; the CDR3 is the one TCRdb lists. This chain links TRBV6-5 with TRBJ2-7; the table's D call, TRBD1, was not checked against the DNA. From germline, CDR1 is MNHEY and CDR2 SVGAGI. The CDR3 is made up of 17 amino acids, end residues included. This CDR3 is CASTTGVGTGNSYEQYY.

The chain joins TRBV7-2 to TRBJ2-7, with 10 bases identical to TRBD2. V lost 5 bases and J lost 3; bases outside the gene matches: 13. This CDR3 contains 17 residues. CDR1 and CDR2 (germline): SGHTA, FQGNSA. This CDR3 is CASSPGTSEGPFYEQYF. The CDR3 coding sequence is TGTGCCAGCAGCCCAGGGACTAGCGAGGGCCCATTCTACGAGCAGTACTTC.

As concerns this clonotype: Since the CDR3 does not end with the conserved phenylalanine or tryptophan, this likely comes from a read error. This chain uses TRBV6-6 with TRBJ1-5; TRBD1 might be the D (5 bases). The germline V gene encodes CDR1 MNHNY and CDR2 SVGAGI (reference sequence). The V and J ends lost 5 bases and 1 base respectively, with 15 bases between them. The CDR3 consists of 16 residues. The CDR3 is CASSPPPRESNQPQHS. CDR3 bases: TGTGCCAGCAGTCCGCCGCCCAGGGAGAGCAATCAGCCCCAGCATTCT.

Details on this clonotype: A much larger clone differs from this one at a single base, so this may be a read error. The CDR3 DNA follows: TGCAGTGCCCTGGGACAGGGCTACAATGAGCAGTCCTTC. Translation gives CSALGQGYNEQSF. The rearrangement joins TRBV20-1 to TRBJ2-1; 9 positions agree with TRBD1. CDR3 length: 13 amino acids. The germline V gene encodes CDR1 DFQATT and CDR2 SNEGSKA (reference sequence).

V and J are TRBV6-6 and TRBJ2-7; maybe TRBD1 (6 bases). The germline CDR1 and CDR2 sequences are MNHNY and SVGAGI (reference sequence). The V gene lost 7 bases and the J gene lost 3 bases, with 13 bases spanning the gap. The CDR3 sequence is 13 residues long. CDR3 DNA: TGTGCCAGCATCCGAGGACAGTTCTACGAGCAGTACTTC. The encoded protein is CASIRGQFYEQYF.

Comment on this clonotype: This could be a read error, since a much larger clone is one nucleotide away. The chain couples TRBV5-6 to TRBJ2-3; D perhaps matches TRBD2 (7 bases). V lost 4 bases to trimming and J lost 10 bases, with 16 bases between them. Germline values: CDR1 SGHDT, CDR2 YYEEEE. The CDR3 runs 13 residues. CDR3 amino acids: CASSRGGGPSQYF. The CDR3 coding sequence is TGTGCCAGCAGCAGGGGAGGGGGTCCTTCGCAGTATTTT.

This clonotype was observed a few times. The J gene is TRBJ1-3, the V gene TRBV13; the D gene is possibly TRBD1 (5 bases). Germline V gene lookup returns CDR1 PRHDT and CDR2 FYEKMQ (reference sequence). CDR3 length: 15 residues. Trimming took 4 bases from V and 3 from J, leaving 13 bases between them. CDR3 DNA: TGTGCCAGCAGCTCGCAGGGTACTTTTGGAAACACCATATATTTT. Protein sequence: CASSSQGTFGNTIYF.

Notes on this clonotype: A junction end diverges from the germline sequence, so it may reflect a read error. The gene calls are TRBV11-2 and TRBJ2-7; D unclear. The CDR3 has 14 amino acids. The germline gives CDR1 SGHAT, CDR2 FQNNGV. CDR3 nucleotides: TGTTCCAGCAGCCCCCGGGCAGGCCGATACGATCAGTACTTC. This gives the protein CSSSPRAGRYDQYF.

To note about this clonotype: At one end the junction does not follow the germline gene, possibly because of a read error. This CDR3 reads CGSSQGGRTVEHRELFF. The CDR3 DNA reads TGCGGCAGCAGCCAAGGGGGGCGGACAGTGGAACACCGGGAGCTGTTTTTT. The chain combines TRBV4-1 with TRBJ2-2, with D perhaps given as TRBD1 or TRBD2 (6 bases each). Germline CDR1 MGHRA, CDR2 YSYEKL. The CDR3 loop spans 17 amino acids.

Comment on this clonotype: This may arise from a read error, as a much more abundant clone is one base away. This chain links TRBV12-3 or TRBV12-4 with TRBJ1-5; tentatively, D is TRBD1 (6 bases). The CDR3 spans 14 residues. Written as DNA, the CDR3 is TGTGCCAGCAGCCGACAGGTTAGCAATCAGTCCCAGCATTTT. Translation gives CASSRQVSNQSQHF.